Listed below are T cell receptor beta chains from one sample, sequenced in a study of blood T cell repertoires in COVID-19. Assay: immunoSEQ multiplex PCR; the TCRdb copy retains only in-frame clones and omits some. Among tens of thousands of clones, around 90% were seen once, and the ten largest hold roughly 7.7%. The material sequenced was peripheral blood. Every receptor here comes from a man aged 55 to 70 with COVID-19, enrolled during active disease. Each CDR3 is given with its conserved first and last residue. Fields, in order: V gene, clone size, CDR3 protein. Only some rows state a clone size, as once, few, many or a class for expanded clones.

v_call: TRBV28
clone_size: .
cdr3_aa: CASREGQPTYNEQFF

v_call: TRBV5-1
clone_size: once
cdr3_aa: CASSLGEGQGAYEQYF

v_call: TRBV7-9
clone_size: .
cdr3_aa: CASSLVSGRHTEAFF

v_call: TRBV5-1
clone_size: .
cdr3_aa: CASSLDPGVMAEAFF

v_call: TRBV2
clone_size: .
cdr3_aa: CAGQGQMNTEAFF

v_call: TRBV6-4
clone_size: .
cdr3_aa: CASSDRGYGYTF

v_call: TRBV5-8
clone_size: .
cdr3_aa: CASSYETFNEQFF

v_call: TRBV28
clone_size: .
cdr3_aa: CASSSGTSGWETQYF

v_call: TRBV2
clone_size: .
cdr3_aa: CASSRDFSYEQYF

v_call: TRBV19
clone_size: .
cdr3_aa: CASNTPPGTGLDSPLHF

v_call: TRBV28
clone_size: .
cdr3_aa: CASTPENSPLHF

v_call: TRBV11-2
clone_size: few
cdr3_aa: CASSYGVNEKLFF

v_call: TRBV6-2/TRBV6-3
clone_size: .
cdr3_aa: CASSSDSNSYNEQFF

v_call: TRBV4-3
clone_size: .
cdr3_aa: CASSQGPGENTEAFF

v_call: TRBV6-5
clone_size: .
cdr3_aa: CASSVAGETQYF

v_call: TRBV2
clone_size: .
cdr3_aa: CASLQGPSTDTQYF

v_call: TRBV12-5
clone_size: .
cdr3_aa: CASGLVLTGISSGGYTF

v_call: TRBV3-1/TRBV3-2
clone_size: .
cdr3_aa: CASSPRGQNNEKLFF

v_call: TRBV19
clone_size: .
cdr3_aa: CASSVFGTIPTEAFF

v_call: TRBV19
clone_size: .
cdr3_aa: CASSISGNQPQHF

v_call: TRBV6-5
clone_size: .
cdr3_aa: CASSGAGFNEKLFF

v_call: TRBV6-5
clone_size: .
cdr3_aa: CASSLTSGSTDTQYF

v_call: TRBV10-3
clone_size: .
cdr3_aa: CAISFRDSNYGYTF

v_call: TRBV5-8
clone_size: .
cdr3_aa: CASTPGWLTEAFF

v_call: TRBV13
clone_size: .
cdr3_aa: CASSLEAVQGRFGTGELFF

v_call: TRBV24-1
clone_size: .
cdr3_aa: CATSDVDSYEQYF

v_call: TRBV7-9
clone_size: .
cdr3_aa: CASSFSGRPYEQYF

v_call: TRBV5-6
clone_size: .
cdr3_aa: CASSFPTGIDLHF

v_call: TRBV5-1
clone_size: .
cdr3_aa: CASSSTSGKVGEQFF

v_call: TRBV28
clone_size: .
cdr3_aa: CASATGFDGYTF

v_call: TRBV11-2
clone_size: .
cdr3_aa: CASSLGVSGGRTDTQYF

v_call: TRBV4-3
clone_size: .
cdr3_aa: CASSRERVSEAFF

v_call: TRBV27
clone_size: .
cdr3_aa: CASSHGLAGEQQYF

v_call: TRBV28
clone_size: .
cdr3_aa: CASSLSQGKYGYTF

v_call: TRBV5-1
clone_size: .
cdr3_aa: CASSLVSGFGSGELFF

v_call: TRBV2
clone_size: .
cdr3_aa: CASSENRDHGYTF

v_call: TRBV5-6
clone_size: .
cdr3_aa: CASSLQLARSYEQYF

v_call: TRBV10-3
clone_size: once
cdr3_aa: CAIRNKTLNTEAFF

v_call: TRBV6-2/TRBV6-3
clone_size: .
cdr3_aa: CASSPRTREAPRGQFF

v_call: TRBV28
clone_size: .
cdr3_aa: CASSLGGGRNQPQHF

v_call: TRBV12-5
clone_size: .
cdr3_aa: CASGLVEGITGELFF

v_call: TRBV6-6
clone_size: .
cdr3_aa: CASIPEPQGQETQYF

v_call: TRBV6-5
clone_size: .
cdr3_aa: CAARRDTDTQYF

v_call: TRBV5-4
clone_size: .
cdr3_aa: CASSAGGAGTEAFF

v_call: TRBV6-5
clone_size: once
cdr3_aa: CASMTGAGEADTQYF

v_call: TRBV5-1
clone_size: .
cdr3_aa: CASRASTSADTQYF

v_call: TRBV6-5
clone_size: .
cdr3_aa: CASSRGTSGYNEQFF

v_call: TRBV27
clone_size: .
cdr3_aa: CASSLKWSHRNEQYF

v_call: TRBV5-1
clone_size: .
cdr3_aa: CASSAGGNTGELFF

v_call: TRBV28
clone_size: .
cdr3_aa: CASNRGFSEAFF

v_call: TRBV7-9
clone_size: .
cdr3_aa: CASSVTGANTEAFF

v_call: TRBV4-1
clone_size: .
cdr3_aa: CASSHGSGRGAKNIQYF

v_call: TRBV6-5
clone_size: .
cdr3_aa: CASSYSEQGKAFF

v_call: TRBV7-3
clone_size: .
cdr3_aa: CASSKGQGNFTF

v_call: TRBV7-2
clone_size: .
cdr3_aa: CASSPLVQGAEAFF